A selection of T cell receptor beta chains follows, all from one sample in a study of blood T cell repertoires in COVID-19. Generated by immunoSEQ multiplex PCR, the TCRdb table keeps only in-frame clones and is missing some. In the table there are roughly 29,000 clones, 80% to 90% of which are singletons. The sequenced sample consisted of peripheral blood. These TCRs come from a woman older than 75 with COVID-19, enrolled during active disease. Both conserved end residues are part of each CDR3. The D gene is left open where the match is weak. Not all rows give a size; the values are once, few, many and, for expanded clones, a class.

V	size	D	length	J	DNA	CDR3
TRBV7-3	NA	TRBD1	14	TRBJ2-7	TGTGCCAGCAGCAAGGACAGGTACTCCTACGAGCAGTACTTC	CASSKDRYSYEQYF
TRBV6-1	NA	NA	18	TRBJ2-7	TGTGCCAGCAGTGCTCCGTCGTTCGACATCTTTCTGGACTACGAGCAGTACTTC	CASSAPSFDIFLDYEQYF
TRBV6-1	NA	TRBD2	15	TRBJ2-3	TGTGCCAGCAGTGAATATAGGACTAGCGGGGATACGCAGTATTTT	CASSEYRTSGDTQYF
TRBV12-3/TRBV12-4	few	NA	13	TRBJ1-2	TGTGCCAGCAGTTTAGGCCAGGTTGGGGGCTACACCTTC	CASSLGQVGGYTF
TRBV3-1/TRBV3-2	NA	NA	13	TRBJ1-5	TGTGCCAGCAGCGCAGGGGTGGTTCAGCCCCAGCATTTT	CASSAGVVQPQHF
TRBV5-1	NA	TRBD1	15	TRBJ2-5	TGCGCCAGCAGCTTGAGTGGGACAGGGATAGAGACCCAGTACTTC	CASSLSGTGIETQYF
TRBV20-1	few	TRBD1	15	TRBJ1-5	TGCAGTGCTAGTAAGAGGACAGGGAGGAATCAGCCCCAGCATTTT	CSASKRTGRNQPQHF
TRBV20-1	NA	NA	16	TRBJ2-5	TGCAGTGCTAGTGCCCGGGGGGCGCATATGCAAGAGACCCAGTACTTC	CSASARGAHMQETQYF
TRBV19	NA	NA	14	TRBJ2-7	TGTGCCAGTAGTAGAACCAGGACAGCCTACGAGCAGTACTTC	CASSRTRTAYEQYF
TRBV11-3	once	TRBD2	13	TRBJ2-1	TGTGCCAGCAGGGCTAGCGGGGGCGATGAGCAGTTCTTC	CASRASGGDEQFF
TRBV3-1/TRBV3-2	NA	NA	13	TRBJ1-1	TGTGCCAGCAGCCCCCTAGGGAACACTGAAGCTTTCTTT	CASSPLGNTEAFF
TRBV7-6	NA	NA	13	TRBJ2-7	TGTGCCAGCAGCGCCGGACCCCGGGGCGAGCAGTACTTC	CASSAGPRGEQYF
TRBV25-1	NA	NA	11	TRBJ1-1	TGTGCCAGCAGTAGAACAGGGGAAGCTTTCTTT	CASSRTGEAFF
TRBV5-4	NA	NA	14	TRBJ2-4	TGTGCCAGCAGCTTGGCTGGCAGCGAAAACATTCAGTACTTC	CASSLAGSENIQYF
TRBV6-5	NA	TRBD2	15	TRBJ2-5	TGTGCCAGCAGTAGGGGACTAGGGGGGGACGAGACCCAGTACTTC	CASSRGLGGDETQYF
TRBV5-1	once	NA	15	TRBJ2-7	TGCGCCAGCAGCACGACAGCCCGCGGCTCCTACGAGCAGTACTTC	CASSTTARGSYEQYF
TRBV7-9	NA	TRBD1	18	TRBJ1-5	TGTGCCAGCAGCTTAGCCCAGACAGGGGGTTATAGCAATCAGCCCCAGCATTTT	CASSLAQTGGYSNQPQHF
TRBV5-8	once	TRBD1	13	TRBJ1-2	TGTGCCAGCAGCCTACAGGGGACGGGTGGCTACACCTTC	CASSLQGTGGYTF
TRBV11-2	few	TRBD1	15	TRBJ2-5	TGTGCCAGCAGCGTGGACAGGGGTGGCCAAGAGACCCAGTACTTC	CASSVDRGGQETQYF
TRBV7-8	NA	TRBD2	14	TRBJ2-7	TGTGCCAGCAGCTTAGCGCGGGGGGACTACGAGCAGTACTTC	CASSLARGDYEQYF
TRBV9	NA	TRBD2	17	TRBJ2-2	TGTGCCAGCAGCTCAGAGGGTAGCGGGGGGGCCACCGGGGAGCTGTTTTTT	CASSSEGSGGATGELFF
TRBV5-4	NA	TRBD2	16	TRBJ2-5	TGTGCCAGCAGCTTAACCGGGGGGGGCCTTGTAGAGACCCAGTACTTC	CASSLTGGGLVETQYF
TRBV3-1/TRBV3-2	NA	NA	15	TRBJ2-2	TGTGCCAGCAGCCCGATCGGGGGAGCGACCGGGGAGCTGTTTTTT	CASSPIGGATGELFF
TRBV5-1	NA	NA	14	TRBJ1-4	TGCGCCAGCAGCTTGGCTGCAACTAATGAAAAACTGTTTTTT	CASSLAATNEKLFF
TRBV7-9	NA	NA	16	TRBJ1-3	TGTGCCAGCAGCTCCAAGGGGCCTAGGGCTGGAAACACCATATATTTT	CASSSKGPRAGNTIYF
TRBV2	few	NA	17	TRBJ1-6	TGTGCCAGCAGCGGGGACGGAGTATGGGGGGGCCGGTCACCCCTCCACTTT	CASSGDGVWGGRSPLHF
TRBV30	NA	NA	12	TRBJ1-3	TGTGCCTGGAGTCCCAAGAGGGACACCATATATTTT	CAWSPKRDTIYF
TRBV7-2	NA	NA	13	TRBJ1-1	TGTGCCAGCAGCCCTCGACAGCTGGGGGAAGCTTTCTTT	CASSPRQLGEAFF
TRBV12-3/TRBV12-4	NA	TRBD1	13	TRBJ1-1	TGTGCCAGCAACAGGGGCCGGAACACTGAAGCTTTCTTT	CASNRGRNTEAFF